This T cell receptor beta chain is from a study of T cells in Graves' hyperthyroidism and ophthalmopathy. Study-level findings and limits: Model predictions of ophthalmopathy came a median around 6.5 months before onset.

Amplification of TCR beta CDR3 regions was performed using RNA transcripts as template. The study used the HTBI primer set for a first-round RT-PCR of the TCR CDR3. MiXCR was run by TCRdb on the multiplex PCR reads, yielding one entry per CDR3 protein. This table has some 720,000 distinct CDR3 sequences, around 17% appearing once. Looked up from germline, CDR1 is SEHNR and CDR2 is FQNEAQ (reference sequence). This CDR3 is built from 15 residues. Deletions cut 7 bases from V and 7 bases from J, with 20 bases between. Each diagnosis was grounded in clinical symptoms, serum thyroxine and TRAb, thyroid ultrasound, and orbital computed tomography. Details on this clonotype: Its antigen is currently unknown.

The sequenced sample was blood. The chain recombines TRBV7-9 with TRBJ1-3; D uncertain. This clonotype was sampled from a man younger than 35 with Graves' hyperthyroidism. CDR3 nucleotide sequence: TGTGCCAGCACTGGGGAGGACGTCCGTCGGAACACCATATATTTT. It specifies CASTGEDVRRNTIYF.